These T cell receptor beta chains were read from a single sample in a study of control samples from healthy donors and cancer patients. Only in-frame clones appear in the TCRdb table, and some are missing; sequencing was by immunoSEQ multiplex PCR. The table has about 45,000 clones, over 65% seen once. Sequenced: formalin-fixed, paraffin-embedded tissue. The receptor source for this set is a male donor with melanoma. Each CDR3 is given with its conserved first and last residue. A D gene is named only where the DNA matches it firmly. Clone size is given for some rows only: seen once, a few or many times, or a class if the clone is expanded.

j_call: TRBJ1-4
clone_size: NA
cdr3_length: 14
v_call: TRBV29-1
d_call: NA
cdr3_nt: TGCAGCGTTGCAGATACTGCAACTAATGAAAAACTGTTTTTT
cdr3_aa: CSVADTATNEKLFF

j_call: TRBJ2-5
clone_size: NA
cdr3_length: 18
v_call: TRBV19
d_call: TRBD1
cdr3_nt: TGTGCCAGTACCCCGGGGACAGGGGTCAATGCGTACCAAGAGACCCAGTACTTC
cdr3_aa: CASTPGTGVNAYQETQYF

j_call: TRBJ1-5
clone_size: NA
cdr3_length: 17
v_call: TRBV29-1
d_call: TRBD1
cdr3_nt: TGCAGCGTTGCTATGGGACGGACAGGGGGCGGCAATCAGCCCCAGCATTTT
cdr3_aa: CSVAMGRTGGGNQPQHF

j_call: TRBJ1-2
clone_size: NA
cdr3_length: 15
v_call: TRBV4-1
d_call: NA
cdr3_nt: TGCGCCAGCAGCCAAGATGAGGGCGGAGGGGAAGGCTACACCTTC
cdr3_aa: CASSQDEGGGEGYTF

j_call: TRBJ2-7
clone_size: NA
cdr3_length: 15
v_call: TRBV7-2
d_call: NA
cdr3_nt: TGTGCCAGCAGCCCCCGGGCGGTGAGCTCCTACGAGCAGTACTTC
cdr3_aa: CASSPRAVSSYEQYF

j_call: TRBJ1-5
clone_size: NA
cdr3_length: 13
v_call: TRBV6-5
d_call: NA
cdr3_nt: TGTGCCAGCAGCGGGATTATGGAGGCTCCCCAGCATTTT
cdr3_aa: CASSGIMEAPQHF

j_call: TRBJ1-4
clone_size: NA
cdr3_length: 13
v_call: TRBV4-1
d_call: NA
cdr3_nt: TGCGCCAGCTCCGGGACGGGAAATGAAAAACTGTTTTTT
cdr3_aa: CASSGTGNEKLFF

j_call: TRBJ1-2
clone_size: once
cdr3_length: 14
v_call: TRBV7-9
d_call: NA
cdr3_nt: TGTGCCAGCAGCTTAATAAGGGACTCGGCTGGCTACACCTTC
cdr3_aa: CASSLIRDSAGYTF

j_call: TRBJ2-2
clone_size: NA
cdr3_length: 17
v_call: TRBV24-1
d_call: NA
cdr3_nt: TGTGCCACCAGTGACCCTGGACGTGGGCCAGGTGCCGGGGAGCTGTTTTTT
cdr3_aa: CATSDPGRGPGAGELFF

j_call: TRBJ1-1
clone_size: NA
cdr3_length: 14
v_call: TRBV2
d_call: TRBD1
cdr3_nt: TGTGCCAGCAAGATAGGGACAGGGAACACTGAAGCTTTCTTT
cdr3_aa: CASKIGTGNTEAFF

j_call: TRBJ2-7
clone_size: large
cdr3_length: 11
v_call: TRBV20-1
d_call: NA
cdr3_nt: TGCAGTGCGCCAGGGTTCGACGAGCAGTACTTC
cdr3_aa: CSAPGFDEQYF

j_call: TRBJ1-1
clone_size: few
cdr3_length: 14
v_call: TRBV5-4
d_call: NA
cdr3_nt: TGTGCCAGCAGCACACAGGGTACTAAGACTGAAGCTTTCTTT
cdr3_aa: CASSTQGTKTEAFF

j_call: TRBJ2-3
clone_size: NA
cdr3_length: 16
v_call: TRBV3-1/TRBV3-2
d_call: NA
cdr3_nt: TGTGCCAGCAGCCAAGCTGTCCTGCAGGGCACAGATACGCAGTATTTT
cdr3_aa: CASSQAVLQGTDTQYF

j_call: TRBJ2-7
clone_size: NA
cdr3_length: 14
v_call: TRBV28
d_call: NA
cdr3_nt: TGTGCCAGCAGAAGGGCAGGGCCCTCTGTCGAGCAGTACTTC
cdr3_aa: CASRRAGPSVEQYF

j_call: TRBJ2-3
clone_size: NA
cdr3_length: 14
v_call: TRBV3-1/TRBV3-2
d_call: TRBD2
cdr3_nt: TGTGCCAGCAGCCAGGGACTAGCGGCAGATACGCAGTATTTT
cdr3_aa: CASSQGLAADTQYF

j_call: TRBJ2-1
clone_size: NA
cdr3_length: 14
v_call: TRBV7-9
d_call: TRBD2
cdr3_nt: TGTGCCAGCAGCGCGGGACTAACCAACAATGAGCAGTTCTTC
cdr3_aa: CASSAGLTNNEQFF

j_call: TRBJ2-7
clone_size: once
cdr3_length: 13
v_call: TRBV29-1
d_call: NA
cdr3_nt: TGCAGCGTTGTGCTCAGATACTCCTACGAGCAGTACTTC
cdr3_aa: CSVVLRYSYEQYF

j_call: TRBJ1-2
clone_size: NA
cdr3_length: 13
v_call: TRBV5-4
d_call: NA
cdr3_nt: TGTGCCAGCAGCCAGAGGGCGCCCCACCGCCCCACCTTC
cdr3_aa: CASSQRAPHRPTF

j_call: TRBJ2-7
clone_size: NA
cdr3_length: 15
v_call: TRBV10-1
d_call: TRBD2
cdr3_nt: TGCGCCAGCAGTGAACGGACTAGCGGGATCCACGAGCAGTACTTC
cdr3_aa: CASSERTSGIHEQYF

j_call: TRBJ2-5
clone_size: NA
cdr3_length: 14
v_call: TRBV9
d_call: NA
cdr3_nt: TGTGCCAGCAGCGTAGCAGCGGGCCAAGAGACCCAGTACTTC
cdr3_aa: CASSVAAGQETQYF

j_call: TRBJ2-4
clone_size: few
cdr3_length: 15
v_call: TRBV10-2
d_call: TRBD1
cdr3_nt: TGCGCCAGCGGGTCGACAGGGGGAGCCAAAAACATTCAGTACTTC
cdr3_aa: CASGSTGGAKNIQYF

j_call: TRBJ1-2
clone_size: NA
cdr3_length: 15
v_call: TRBV14
d_call: TRBD1
cdr3_nt: TGTGCCAGCAGCCAAGGGACAGGGTATTTCTATGGCTACACCTTC
cdr3_aa: CASSQGTGYFYGYTF

j_call: TRBJ1-6
clone_size: NA
cdr3_length: 13
v_call: TRBV19
d_call: NA
cdr3_nt: TGTGCCACCCGACCCGCCGGCGATTCACCCCTCCACTTT
cdr3_aa: CATRPAGDSPLHF

j_call: TRBJ2-1
clone_size: NA
cdr3_length: 15
v_call: TRBV27
d_call: NA
cdr3_nt: TGTGCCAGCAGTTTATCGGGTAGACTCTACAATGAGCAGTTCTTC
cdr3_aa: CASSLSGRLYNEQFF

j_call: TRBJ2-1
clone_size: NA
cdr3_length: 16
v_call: TRBV2
d_call: NA
cdr3_nt: TGTGCCAGCAGTTGGGGATCGGGCCCTCCGGTGAATGAGCAGTTCTTC
cdr3_aa: CASSWGSGPPVNEQFF

j_call: TRBJ2-3
clone_size: few
cdr3_length: 14
v_call: TRBV10-3
d_call: NA
cdr3_nt: TGTGCCATCAGTGCGGCAACTAGAGCAGATACGCAGTATTTT
cdr3_aa: CAISAATRADTQYF

j_call: TRBJ1-1
clone_size: once
cdr3_length: 13
v_call: TRBV28
d_call: NA
cdr3_nt: TGTGCCAGCAGGGGGATAGAGAACACTGAAGCTTTCTTT
cdr3_aa: CASRGIENTEAFF

j_call: TRBJ2-7
clone_size: few
cdr3_length: 16
v_call: TRBV28
d_call: TRBD2
cdr3_nt: TGTGCCAGCAGGGGACTCGCGGGAGGGCCTCCCTACGAGCAGTACTTC
cdr3_aa: CASRGLAGGPPYEQYF

j_call: TRBJ2-3
clone_size: NA
cdr3_length: 15
v_call: TRBV24-1
d_call: NA
cdr3_nt: TGTGCCACCAGTGATTGGGACTCCATCACAGATACGCAGTATTTT
cdr3_aa: CATSDWDSITDTQYF

j_call: TRBJ2-7
clone_size: once
cdr3_length: 11
v_call: TRBV7-9
d_call: NA
cdr3_nt: TGTGCCAGCAGCTTGTGGGAAGAGCAGTACTTC
cdr3_aa: CASSLWEEQYF

j_call: TRBJ2-6
clone_size: NA
cdr3_length: 15
v_call: TRBV27
d_call: NA
cdr3_nt: TGTGCCAGCAGCCTAGTGTTCCTTGGGGCCAACGTCCTGACTTTC
cdr3_aa: CASSLVFLGANVLTF

j_call: TRBJ2-4
clone_size: few
cdr3_length: 16
v_call: TRBV10-3
d_call: TRBD2
cdr3_nt: TGTGCCATCAGTGAGTCACCGCAGGGAGGGCAAAACATTCAGTACTTC
cdr3_aa: CAISESPQGGQNIQYF

j_call: TRBJ2-3
clone_size: NA
cdr3_length: 16
v_call: TRBV5-1
d_call: NA
cdr3_nt: TGCGCCAGCAGCTTGGGGGCTAGCGCTAGCACAGATACGCAGTATTTT
cdr3_aa: CASSLGASASTDTQYF

j_call: TRBJ2-7
clone_size: once
cdr3_length: 14
v_call: TRBV7-2
d_call: TRBD1
cdr3_nt: TGTGCCAGCAGCTTAGGGGACAGCCCCTACGAGCAGTACTTC
cdr3_aa: CASSLGDSPYEQYF

j_call: TRBJ2-6
clone_size: few
cdr3_length: 20
v_call: TRBV4-1
d_call: TRBD2
cdr3_nt: TGCGCCAGCAGCCAAGATCTCGGACTAGCGGGAGGAACCGGGGCCAACGTCCTGACTTTC
cdr3_aa: CASSQDLGLAGGTGANVLTF

j_call: TRBJ2-3
clone_size: NA
cdr3_length: 15
v_call: TRBV19
d_call: TRBD2
cdr3_nt: TGTGCCAGTACCCGGACTAGCGGGAGCGCAGATACGCAGTATTTT
cdr3_aa: CASTRTSGSADTQYF

j_call: TRBJ1-4
clone_size: NA
cdr3_length: 16
v_call: TRBV9
d_call: NA
cdr3_nt: TGTGCCAGCAGCGTAGGGTCAGGGGCGACTAATGAAAAACTGTTTTTT
cdr3_aa: CASSVGSGATNEKLFF

j_call: TRBJ2-6
clone_size: NA
cdr3_length: 16
v_call: TRBV3-1/TRBV3-2
d_call: NA
cdr3_nt: TGTGCCAGCAGCCTCCTCGCCGGAGCTGGGGCCAACGTCCTGACTTTC
cdr3_aa: CASSLLAGAGANVLTF

j_call: TRBJ2-1
clone_size: NA
cdr3_length: 13
v_call: TRBV14
d_call: TRBD2
cdr3_nt: TGTGCCAGTAGCGGGAGAGCCCACAATGAGCAGTTCTTC
cdr3_aa: CASSGRAHNEQFF

j_call: TRBJ2-7
clone_size: NA
cdr3_length: 12
v_call: TRBV30
d_call: NA
cdr3_nt: TGTGCCTGGAGTGATGTATCCGACGAGCAGTACTTC
cdr3_aa: CAWSDVSDEQYF

j_call: TRBJ1-6
clone_size: NA
cdr3_length: 13
v_call: TRBV12-3/TRBV12-4
d_call: NA
cdr3_nt: TGTGCCAGCAGTTTGGGGGGGGATTCACCCCTCCACTTT
cdr3_aa: CASSLGGDSPLHF

j_call: TRBJ2-3
clone_size: NA
cdr3_length: 14
v_call: TRBV1
d_call: NA
cdr3_nt: TGCACCAGCAGCCAGAAGGCCCGCACAGATACGCAGTATTTT
cdr3_aa: CTSSQKARTDTQYF

j_call: TRBJ1-5
clone_size: NA
cdr3_length: 13
v_call: TRBV6-6
d_call: NA
cdr3_nt: TGTGCCAGCAGTTTGGAATCAAGACAGCCCCAGCATTTT
cdr3_aa: CASSLESRQPQHF

j_call: TRBJ2-5
clone_size: many
cdr3_length: 13
v_call: TRBV18
d_call: NA
cdr3_nt: TGTGCCAGCTCACCCTCCCTTCAAGAGACCCAGTACTTC
cdr3_aa: CASSPSLQETQYF

j_call: TRBJ1-2
clone_size: NA
cdr3_length: 15
v_call: TRBV4-1
d_call: NA
cdr3_nt: TGCGCCAGCAGCCTTCACGGGGAGGGCCAATATGGCTACACCTTC
cdr3_aa: CASSLHGEGQYGYTF

j_call: TRBJ2-2
clone_size: few
cdr3_length: 16
v_call: TRBV28
d_call: NA
cdr3_nt: TGTGCCAGCAGTTTATACCTCCTAGCAACCACCGGGGAGCTGTTTTTT
cdr3_aa: CASSLYLLATTGELFF

j_call: TRBJ1-1
clone_size: NA
cdr3_length: 12
v_call: TRBV29-1
d_call: NA
cdr3_nt: TGCAGCGTTAGGGAAGGGGTCACTGAAGCTTTCTTT
cdr3_aa: CSVREGVTEAFF

j_call: TRBJ2-1
clone_size: NA
cdr3_length: 16
v_call: TRBV5-5
d_call: NA
cdr3_nt: TGTGCCAGCAGTTACAACACCGGGACACTTTTTCTTGAGCAGTTCTTC
cdr3_aa: CASSYNTGTLFLEQFF

j_call: TRBJ2-3
clone_size: NA
cdr3_length: 16
v_call: TRBV24-1
d_call: TRBD1
cdr3_nt: TGTGCCACCAGTGACACCGGGACAGGACGCACAGATACGCAGTATTTT
cdr3_aa: CATSDTGTGRTDTQYF

j_call: TRBJ1-1
clone_size: NA
cdr3_length: 13
v_call: TRBV7-9
d_call: NA
cdr3_nt: TGTGCCAGCAGCTTAAAGGCAGGAATCGAAGCTTTCTTT
cdr3_aa: CASSLKAGIEAFF

j_call: TRBJ2-2
clone_size: NA
cdr3_length: 15
v_call: TRBV3-1/TRBV3-2
d_call: NA
cdr3_nt: TGTGCCAGCAGCCAAGGGGGGTCGACCACCGGGGAGCTGTTTTTT
cdr3_aa: CASSQGGSTTGELFF

j_call: TRBJ2-3
clone_size: once
cdr3_length: 15
v_call: TRBV7-3
d_call: TRBD1
cdr3_nt: TGTGCCAGCAGCAGGGGGCAGGGGGCCTTTGATACGCAGTATTTT
cdr3_aa: CASSRGQGAFDTQYF

j_call: TRBJ2-3
clone_size: NA
cdr3_length: 12
v_call: TRBV6-5
d_call: NA
cdr3_nt: TGTGCCAGCAGGGACTCCACAGATACGCAGTATTTT
cdr3_aa: CASRDSTDTQYF